Each of the 30 T cell receptor beta chains below was sequenced from the same sample in a study of neoadjuvant anti-PD-1 for oral cavity cancer. Assay used: immunoSEQ multiplex PCR; TCRdb lists only in-frame clones, some missing. This sample has around 12,000 clones; about 65% occur once, and the top ten carry 2% to 2.5%. Sequenced material: PBMCs, taken before nivolumab (anti-PD-1) treatment. The receptors come from a person aged 35-79 years with oral cavity squamous cell carcinoma.

The DNA for the CDR3 is TGTGCCAGTAGTAAGGGTACCGGGGAGCTGTTTTTT. It codes for CASSKGTGELFF. This sequence joins TRBV19 and TRBJ2-2; D is unresolved. Germline CDR1 is LNHDA and CDR2 is SQIVND (reference sequence). The V gene lost 4 bases and the J gene lost 5 bases, with 5 bases spanning the gap. The length of the CDR3 is 12 residues.

The chain uses TRBV30 and TRBJ1-1; D ambiguous. This CDR3 spans 13 amino acids. V shed 3 bases and J shed 2 bases, with 10 bases lying between them. Germline CDR1 is GTSNPN and CDR2 is SVGIG (reference sequence). This CDR3 is CAWRKDFNTEAFF. CDR3 DNA sequence: TGTGCCTGGAGGAAGGACTTCAACACTGAAGCTTTCTTT.

This clone occurred a few times. V usage is TRBV7-2 and J usage is TRBJ2-7; 8 bases are a match to TRBD2. The J segment lost 2 bases and the V segment lost 5 bases, leaving 8 bases of the junction unmatched. CDR3 size: 15 residues. Germline V gene data show CDR1 as SGHTA and CDR2 as FQGNSA. The CDR3 protein is CASSRAAGDTYEQYF. CDR3 nucleotide sequence: TGTGCCAGCAGCCGGGCAGCGGGGGACACCTACGAGCAGTACTTC.

The J gene is TRBJ1-1, the V gene TRBV2; tentative D call: TRBD1 (6 bases). The V gene lost 4 bases and the J gene lost 6 bases, with 15 bases spanning the gap. CDR3 length: 14 amino acids. Per germline, CDR1 SNHLY and CDR2 FYNNEI. The CDR3 region has the DNA TGTGCCAGCAGTGCGAACAGGGCGCTCTCTGAAGCTTTCTTT. Encoded protein: CASSANRALSEAFF.

This clone was picked up a small number of times. The CDR3 sequence: CASSIFLGQRTYEQYF. DNA for the CDR3: TGTGCCAGTAGTATCTTCCTTGGACAGCGAACCTACGAGCAGTACTTC. This chain links TRBV19 with TRBJ2-7; D might be TRBD1 (6 bases). CDR1 is LNHDA and CDR2 is SQIVND in the germline V gene (reference sequence). V lost 3 bases and J lost 2, with 17 bases in between. The CDR3 contains 16 residues.

This sequence joins TRBV7-9 and TRBJ2-5, with D perhaps TRBD2 (5 bases). CDR1 and CDR2 (germline): SEHNR, FQNEAQ (reference sequence). The V gene lost 1 base and the J gene lost 4 bases, with 13 bases spanning the gap. This CDR3 spans 15 amino acids. The CDR3 DNA reads as TGTGCCAGCAGCTTAGGAACACTAGAAAGAGAGACCCAGTACTTC. It codes for CASSLGTLERETQYF.

This chain links TRBV6-1 with TRBJ1-4; D might be TRBD1 (6 bases). This CDR3 contains 15 residues. CDR1 is MNHNS, CDR2 SASEGT, per germline. The ends were cut back, 5 bases at V and 8 bases at J, with 18 bases in the middle. The CDR3 DNA sequence: TGTGCCAGCAGTCCTCAGACAGGCGGCGTCGAAAAACTGTTTTTT. It yields the protein CASSPQTGGVEKLFF.

This chain links TRBV5-6 with TRBJ1-4, with a possible D match to TRBD1 (5 bases). The CDR3 is 13 amino acids. Trimming stripped 0 bases from V and 5 bases from J, with 5 bases between. Germline CDR1 SGHDT, CDR2 YYEEEE. This CDR3 is CASSLDRNEKLFF. CDR3 DNA sequence: TGTGCCAGCAGCTTGGACAGGAATGAAAAACTGTTTTTT.

The chain has TRBV7-3 and TRBJ2-2; 9 bases agree with TRBD2. This CDR3 is 16 amino acids long. Trimming removed 0 bases from V and 5 bases from J; junction bases left unmatched: 4. Germline lookup yields CDR1 SGHTA and CDR2 FQGTGA. The CDR3 region is CASSLTSGSRTGELFF. In nucleotides, the CDR3 is TGTGCCAGCAGCTTAACTAGCGGGAGTAGAACCGGGGAGCTGTTTTTT.

This chain uses TRBV12-5 with TRBJ1-1, with unresolved D. Germline CDR1 is LGHNT and CDR2 is FRNRAP. There are 15 residues in the CDR3. The germline V and J ends were trimmed by 1 base and 3 bases, with 12 bases remaining between them. The CDR3, as DNA: TGTGCTAGTGGTTTGGGGCCCCCGGAGGACACTGAAGCTTTCTTT. Translating it yields CASGLGPPEDTEAFF.

This clone was seen a few times. The gene calls are TRBV19 and TRBJ2-1; the match to TRBD1 covers 10 bases. The germline V gene has CDR1 LNHDA and CDR2 SQIVND (reference sequence). V lost 5 bases, J lost 8 bases, and 6 bases stayed unmatched. The CDR3 length is 14 residues. The CDR3 loop is CASSRRQGAHEQFF. The CDR3 nucleotides read TGTGCCAGTAGTCGCCGACAGGGGGCGCATGAGCAGTTCTTC.

This clone has only one observation. This rearrangement joins TRBV10-1 to TRBJ2-1, with 7 bases identical to TRBD1. The CDR3 has 15 amino acids. The germline V gene encodes CDR1 WNHNN and CDR2 SYGVQD (reference sequence). V lost 0 bases and J lost 3; bases outside the gene matches: 2. The CDR3 region has the DNA TGCGCCAGCAGTGAGTCTTGGACAGGCTACAATGAGCAGTTCTTC. Protein product: CASSESWTGYNEQFF.

This chain links TRBV5-8 with TRBJ2-2; TRBD1 matches at 10 bases. CDR1 and CDR2 (germline): SGHTS, YDEGEE. V lost 0 bases, J lost 3 bases, and 5 bases stayed unmatched. The CDR3 has 17 residues. CDR3 sequence (DNA): TGTGCCAGCAGCTTGGTTCGGGACAGGGGTTACACCGGGGAGCTGTTTTTT. Its translation: CASSLVRDRGYTGELFF.

The gene calls are TRBV30 and TRBJ1-1, with a tentative D call TRBD1 (5 bases). The CDR3 runs to 11 residues. Germline CDR1 reads GTSNPN; CDR2 reads SVGIG (reference sequence). With 4 bases removed from V and 7 bases from J, the gap between germline ends came to 10 bases. The CDR3 bases are TGTGCCTGGATCGGACACTTTGAAGCTTTCTTT. Translated: CAWIGHFEAFF.

This sequence joins TRBV2 and TRBJ2-5, with D perhaps matching TRBD2 (7 bases). Germline CDR1 reads SNHLY; CDR2 reads FYNNEI. The CDR3 loop spans 15 amino acids. The V and J ends lost 7 bases and 4 bases respectively, with 19 bases between them. The CDR3 nucleotides read TGTGCCAGCAAAAGGAGGGGGGGCCCCAGAGAGACCCAGTACTTC. Residues: CASKRRGGPRETQYF. Supplemented by reference TRBV2 and TRBJ2-5, the full variable domain reads EPEVTQTPSHQVTQMGQEVILRCVPISNHLYFYWYRQILGQKVEFLVSFYNNEISEKSEIFDDQFSVERPDGSNFTLKIRSTKLEDSAMYFCASKRRGGPRETQYFGPGTRLLVL.

The chain recombines TRBV5-1 with TRBJ2-2; 8 nucleotides align to TRBD1. Trimming cost V 0 bases and J 5 bases; bases outside gene matches: 9. CDR3 length equals 17 residues. Germline CDR1 SGHRS, CDR2 YFSETQ. CDR3 sequence reads: CASSLVQGARQTGELFF. CDR3 coding DNA: TGCGCCAGCAGCTTGGTGCAGGGGGCGCGTCAGACCGGGGAGCTGTTTTTT.

This chain joins TRBV5-1 and TRBJ1-1; D gene uncertain. Germline CDR1 is SGHRS and CDR2 is YFSETQ. V was trimmed by 5 bases and J by 4 bases, leaving 9 bases between them. The CDR3 loop spans 12 amino acids. The CDR3 protein is CASRYDTTEAFF. DNA of the CDR3: TGCGCCAGCAGATACGACACCACTGAAGCTTTCTTT.

This clone was seen a handful of times. The chain links TRBV5-5 to TRBJ2-3, with 7 bases that match TRBD1. This CDR3 spans 17 amino acids. V shed 5 bases and J 2 bases; nucleotides not matched to a gene: 14. CDR1 is SGHKS, CDR2 YYEKEE, per germline (reference sequence). This CDR3 reads CASSGTVPASSTDTQYF. CDR3 DNA: TGTGCCAGCAGTGGGACAGTACCGGCTTCCTCCACAGATACGCAGTATTTT.

This clone was observed a few times. CDR3 sequence reads: CASRAMGGNQPQHF. CDR3 DNA: TGTGCCAGCAGGGCGATGGGTGGGAATCAGCCCCAGCATTTT. The chain couples TRBV27 to TRBJ1-5; D unclear. The CDR3 loop spans 14 amino acids. Trimming removed 6 bases at V and 4 bases at J, with 13 bases between. Germline V CDR1 and CDR2: MNHEY, SMNVEV (reference sequence).

This rearrangement joins TRBV7-3 to TRBJ2-2; TRBD1 might be the D (6 bases). V was shortened by 6 bases and J by 7 bases, with 12 bases between the two germline ends. This CDR3 comprises 13 residues. CDR1 SGHTA and CDR2 FQGTGA come from the germline V gene. The CDR3 DNA follows: TGTGCCAGCAGTCACAGGGCCGGCGGGGAGCTGTTTTTT. This sequence encodes CASSHRAGGELFF. Full variable domain (missing parts from reference TRBV7-3 and TRBJ2-2): GAGVSQTPSNKVTEKGKYVELRCDPISGHTALYWYRQSLGQGPEFLIYFQGTGAADDSGLPNDRFFAVRPEGSVSTLKIQRTERGDSAVYLCASSHRAGGELFFGEGSRLTVL.

V and J are TRBV7-2 and TRBJ1-1, with D uncertain. Per the germline V gene, CDR1 is SGHTA and CDR2 is FQGNSA. Trimming took off 4 bases at V and 11 bases at J, with 17 bases between the two ends. The CDR3 totals 13 residues. The CDR3 DNA is TGTGCCAGCAGCTCCACACTACTTCTGGGTGCTTTCTTT. This translates into CASSSTLLLGAFF.

This rearrangement joins TRBV7-2 to TRBJ2-3; unclear D gene. Germline CDR1 reads SGHTA; CDR2 reads FQGNSA. The CDR3 sequence is 15 residues long. Trimming shortened V by 0 bases and J by 1 base, and 8 bases separated the two germline ends. The CDR3 here is CASSLADPRTDTQYF. The CDR3, as DNA: TGTGCCAGCAGCTTAGCGGACCCACGCACAGATACGCAGTATTTT.

The V gene is TRBV28, the J gene TRBJ1-2; tentative D call: TRBD1 (6 bases). Between the trimmed V and J ends, which lost 2 bases and 3 bases, there was a span of 13 bases. Germline-derived CDR1 and CDR2 are MDHEN and SYDVKM. CDR3 size: 15 residues. The CDR3 loop reads CASSLGGPTDYGYTF. The CDR3 region has the DNA TGTGCCAGCAGTTTAGGGGGCCCCACAGACTATGGCTACACCTTC.

This clone was detected only a few times. This chain links TRBV18 with TRBJ1-6; possible D gene TRBD1, 5 bases. The CDR3 totals 15 residues. Trimming left V 0 bases short and J 7 bases short, with 10 bases between. CDR1 is KGHSH and CDR2 is LQKENI in the germline V gene. The CDR3 DNA is TGTGCCAGCTCACCACCACACGGGACGAATTCACCCCTCCACTTT. This gives the protein CASSPPHGTNSPLHF.

This clone was recorded only once. The chain combines TRBV5-1 with TRBJ2-2, with 7 bases fitting TRBD1. Germline loops: CDR1 SGHRS, CDR2 YFSETQ. The V and J ends lost 2 bases and 2 bases, in that order; junction bases with no gene match: 6. CDR3 length: 16 amino acids. Written as DNA, the CDR3 is TGCGCCAGCAGCTTTACAGGGGCAACCAACACCGGGGAGCTGTTTTTT. Its translation is CASSFTGATNTGELFF.

Written as DNA, the CDR3 is TGTGCCAGCAGTTCGACAGGGGGTAGTTATGGCTACACCTTC. Amino acid sequence: CASSSTGGSYGYTF. The V gene is TRBV2, the J gene TRBJ1-2; 9 bases are a match to TRBD1. Germline V gives CDR1 SNHLY, CDR2 FYNNEI. The J segment lost 5 bases and the V segment lost 5 bases, leaving 6 bases of the junction unmatched. There are 14 residues in the CDR3.

This clone was counted only a few times. V is TRBV20-1 and J is TRBJ1-1; a possible D gene is TRBD1 (6 bases). This CDR3 is built from 11 residues. Germline V lookup: CDR1 DFQATT, CDR2 SNEGSKA (reference sequence). With 5 bases removed from V and 4 bases from J, the gap between germline ends came to 8 bases. The CDR3 sequence: CSARGATEAFF. In DNA form, the CDR3 reads TGCAGTGCTCGGGGGGCCACTGAAGCTTTCTTT.

V usage is TRBV9 and J usage is TRBJ2-7; a weak D match, TRBD1 (5 bases). V was clipped by 0 bases and J by 3 bases, with 13 bases between them. The CDR3 totals 15 residues. The germline V gene encodes CDR1 SGDLS and CDR2 YYNGEE. The CDR3 region is CASSVGGKGGYEQYF. CDR3 bases: TGTGCCAGCAGCGTAGGGGGCAAAGGTGGCTACGAGCAGTACTTC.

Note on this clone: Other DNA sequences in this specimen translate into the identical CDR3. J is TRBJ2-3 and V is TRBV5-1, with no clear D. CDR3 length equals 14 residues. V gave up 4 bases and J gave up 1 base, with 10 bases separating them. CDR1 and CDR2 from the germline V gene are SGHRS and YFSETQ. CDR3 DNA: TGCGCCAGCAGCAGCACCAGAGGCACAGATACGCAGTATTTT. Its protein product is CASSSTRGTDTQYF.

J is TRBJ1-1 and V is TRBV19; D call uncertain. Germline CDR1 and CDR2: LNHDA and SQIVND (reference sequence). Trimming took 7 bases from V and 5 from J, leaving 14 bases between them. CDR3 length: 13 amino acids. The CDR3 DNA reads as TGTGCCAGTAAGGAGGCGGCGAGGACTGAAGCTTTCTTT. This codes for CASKEAARTEAFF. Full variable domain (remainder filled in from reference TRBV19 and TRBJ1-1): DGGITQSPKYLFRKEGQNVTLSCEQNLNHDAMYWYRQDPGQGLRLIYYSQIVNDFQKGDIAEGYSVSREKKESFPLTVTSAQKNPTAFYLCASKEAARTEAFFGQGTRLTVV.